The clone carrying this T cell receptor beta chain appeared a few times. This sample stems from a study of early T cells in non-severe SARS-CoV-2 infection. TCRdb re-called the 5' RACE reads with MiXCR, one entry per CDR3 protein. The sample includes over 25,000 distinct CDR3 sequences, 8.5% to 10% of them seen just once. This CDR3 has 12 amino acids. Trimming removed 4 bases from V and 5 bases from J, with 11 bases in between. Germline V lookup: CDR1 SQVTM, CDR2 ANQGSEA. This sequence joins TRBV29-1 and TRBJ2-5; D is unresolved. Source material: whole blood. This TCR was recovered from an adult who was a healthcare worker with PCR-confirmed SARS-CoV-2 infection or an uninfected control (not recorded which). The CDR3 coding sequence is TGCAGCGTTGCTTCAACCTTGGAGACCCAGTACTTC. It translates to CSVASTLETQYF.